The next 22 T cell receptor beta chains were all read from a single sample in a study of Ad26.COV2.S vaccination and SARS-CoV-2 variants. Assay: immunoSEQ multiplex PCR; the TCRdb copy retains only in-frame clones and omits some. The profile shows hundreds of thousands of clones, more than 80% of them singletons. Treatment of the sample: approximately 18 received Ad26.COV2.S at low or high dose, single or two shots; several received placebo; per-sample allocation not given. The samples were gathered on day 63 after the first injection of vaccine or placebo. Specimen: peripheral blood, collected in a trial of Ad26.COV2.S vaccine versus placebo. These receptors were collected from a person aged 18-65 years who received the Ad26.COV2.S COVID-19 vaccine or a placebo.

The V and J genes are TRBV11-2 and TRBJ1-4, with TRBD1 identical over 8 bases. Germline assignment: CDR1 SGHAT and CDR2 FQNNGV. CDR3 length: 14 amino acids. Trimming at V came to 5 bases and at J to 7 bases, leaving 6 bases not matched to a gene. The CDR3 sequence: CASSRDRGGEKLFF. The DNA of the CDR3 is TGTGCCAGCAGCCGAGACAGGGGAGGTGAAAAACTGTTTTTT.

Here the CDR3 DNA reads TGCAGTGCTAGTTCCACGGGACTAGCGGGAGGAGGCAATGAGCAGTTCTTC. It encodes CSASSTGLAGGGNEQFF. This rearrangement joins TRBV20-1 to TRBJ2-1, with 15 bases identical to TRBD2. The CDR3 contains 17 residues. Germline CDR1 reads DFQATT; CDR2 reads SNEGSKA (reference sequence). The V and J ends lost 3 bases and 6 bases, in that order; junction bases with no gene match: 9.

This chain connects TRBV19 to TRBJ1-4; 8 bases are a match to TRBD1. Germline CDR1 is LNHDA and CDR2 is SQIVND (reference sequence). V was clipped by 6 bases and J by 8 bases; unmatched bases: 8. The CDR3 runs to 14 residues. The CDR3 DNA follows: TGTGCCAGTAGGCCCGGGACAGGTGGGGAAAAACTGTTTTTT. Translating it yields CASRPGTGGEKLFF.

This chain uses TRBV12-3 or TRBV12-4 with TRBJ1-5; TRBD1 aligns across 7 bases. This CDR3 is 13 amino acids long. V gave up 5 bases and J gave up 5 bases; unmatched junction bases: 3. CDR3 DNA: TGTGCCAGCAGTGCAACAGGGGATCAGCCCCAGCATTTT. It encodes CASSATGDQPQHF.

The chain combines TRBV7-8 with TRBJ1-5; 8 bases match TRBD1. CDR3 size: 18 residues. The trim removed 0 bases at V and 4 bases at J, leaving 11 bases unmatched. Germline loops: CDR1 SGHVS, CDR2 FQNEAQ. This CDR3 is CASSLAWGQGASNQPQHF. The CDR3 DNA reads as TGTGCCAGCAGCTTAGCTTGGGGCCAGGGGGCATCAAATCAGCCCCAGCATTTT. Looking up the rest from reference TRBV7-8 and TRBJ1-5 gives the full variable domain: GAGVSQSPRYKVAKRGQDVALRCDPISGHVSLFWYQQALGQGPEFLTYFQNEAQLDKSGLPSDRFFAERPEGSVSTLKIQRTQQEDSAVYLCASSLAWGQGASNQPQHFGDGTRLSIL.

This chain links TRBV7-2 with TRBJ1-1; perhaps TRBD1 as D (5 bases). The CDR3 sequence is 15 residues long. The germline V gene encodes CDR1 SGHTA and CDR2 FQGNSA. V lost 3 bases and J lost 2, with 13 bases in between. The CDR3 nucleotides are TGTGCCAGCAGCTTTGCCCCGACAGTCAACACTGAAGCTTTCTTT. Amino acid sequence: CASSFAPTVNTEAFF.

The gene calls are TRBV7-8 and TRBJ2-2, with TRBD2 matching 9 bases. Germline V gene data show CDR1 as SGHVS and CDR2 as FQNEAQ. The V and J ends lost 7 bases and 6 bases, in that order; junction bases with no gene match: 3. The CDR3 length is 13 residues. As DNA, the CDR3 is TGTGCCAGCAACGGCGGGGGGGCCGGGGAGCTGTTTTTT. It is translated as CASNGGGAGELFF.

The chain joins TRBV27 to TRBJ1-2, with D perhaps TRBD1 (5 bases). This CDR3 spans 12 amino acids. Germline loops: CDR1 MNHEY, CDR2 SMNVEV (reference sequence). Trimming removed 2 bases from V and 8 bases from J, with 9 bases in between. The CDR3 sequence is CASSLRGVGYTF. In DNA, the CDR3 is TGTGCCAGCAGTTTACGGGGCGTCGGCTACACCTTC.

In DNA form, the CDR3 reads TGTGCCAGTAGTGCACTAGCGGGCTCTCCCTACGAGCAGTACTTC. It encodes CASSALAGSPYEQYF. The gene calls are TRBV19 and TRBJ2-7, with TRBD2 matching 9 bases. Trimming cost V 5 bases and J 2 bases; bases outside gene matches: 7. CDR3 length equals 15 residues. From germline, CDR1 is LNHDA and CDR2 SQIVND (reference sequence).

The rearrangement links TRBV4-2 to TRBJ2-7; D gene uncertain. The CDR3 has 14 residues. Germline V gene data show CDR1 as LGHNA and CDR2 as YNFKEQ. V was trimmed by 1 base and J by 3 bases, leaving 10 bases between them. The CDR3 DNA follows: TGTGCCAGCAGCCAAGCGGACCCCAACTACGAGCAGTACTTC. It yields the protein CASSQADPNYEQYF.

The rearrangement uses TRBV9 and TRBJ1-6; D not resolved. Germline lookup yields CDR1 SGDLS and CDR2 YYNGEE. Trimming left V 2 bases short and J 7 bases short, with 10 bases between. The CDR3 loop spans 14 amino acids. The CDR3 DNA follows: TGTGCCAGCAGCGTTGGCGACCGCAATTCACCCCTCCACTTT. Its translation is CASSVGDRNSPLHF.

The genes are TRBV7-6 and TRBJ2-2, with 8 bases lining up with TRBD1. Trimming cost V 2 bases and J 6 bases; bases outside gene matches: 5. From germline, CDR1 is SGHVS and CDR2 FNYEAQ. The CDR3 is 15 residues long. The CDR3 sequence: CASSLFGGQAGELFF. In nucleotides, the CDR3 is TGTGCCAGCAGCTTATTTGGGGGACAGGCCGGGGAGCTGTTTTTT. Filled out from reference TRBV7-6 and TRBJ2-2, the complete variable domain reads GAGVSQSPRYKVTKRGQDVALRCDPISGHVSLYWYRQALGQGPEFLTYFNYEAQQDKSGLPNDRFSAERPEGSISTLTIQRTEQRDSAMYRCASSLFGGQAGELFFGEGSRLTVL.

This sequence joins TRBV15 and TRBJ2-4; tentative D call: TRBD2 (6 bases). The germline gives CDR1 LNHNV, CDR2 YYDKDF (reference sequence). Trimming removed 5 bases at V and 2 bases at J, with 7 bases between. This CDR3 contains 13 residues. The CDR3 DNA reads TGTGCCACCAGCGGACTAACCAAAAACATTCAGTACTTC. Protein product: CATSGLTKNIQYF.

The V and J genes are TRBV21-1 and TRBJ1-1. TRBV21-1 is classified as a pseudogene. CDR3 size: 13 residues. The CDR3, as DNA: TGTGCCAGCAGCCGGGACCTCAACACTGAAGCTTTCTTT. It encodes CASSRDLNTEAFF.

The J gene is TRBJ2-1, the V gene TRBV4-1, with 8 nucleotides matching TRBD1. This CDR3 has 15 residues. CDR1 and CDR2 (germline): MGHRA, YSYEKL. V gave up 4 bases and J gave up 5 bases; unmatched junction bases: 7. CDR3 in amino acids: CASSPLGTGHNEQFF. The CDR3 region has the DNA TGCGCCAGCAGCCCCCTAGGGACAGGTCACAATGAGCAGTTCTTC.

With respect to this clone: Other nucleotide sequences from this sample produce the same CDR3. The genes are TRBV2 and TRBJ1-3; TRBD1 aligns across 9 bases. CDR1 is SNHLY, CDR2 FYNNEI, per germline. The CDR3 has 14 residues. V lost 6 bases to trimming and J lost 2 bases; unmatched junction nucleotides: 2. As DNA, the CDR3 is TGTGCCAGCAGCCGGGACAGGGCTGGAAACACCATATATTTT. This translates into CASSRDRAGNTIYF.

The CDR3 coding sequence is TGTGCCAGCAGTTACTCGGCGGGGGGGCGGGACGAGCAGTACTTC. It yields the protein CASSYSAGGRDEQYF. The chain employs TRBV6-2 or TRBV6-3 and TRBJ2-7, with 9 bases aligning to TRBD2. The CDR3 sequence is 15 residues long. Germline lookup yields CDR1 MNHEY and CDR2 SVGEGT. V shed 0 bases, J shed 5 bases, and the junction held 5 bases outside the gene matches.

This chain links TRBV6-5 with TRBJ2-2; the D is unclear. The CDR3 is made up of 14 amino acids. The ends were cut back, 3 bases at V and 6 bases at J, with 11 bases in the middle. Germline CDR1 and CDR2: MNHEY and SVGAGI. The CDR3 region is CASSYAETAGELFF. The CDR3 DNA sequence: TGTGCCAGCAGTTATGCGGAGACGGCCGGGGAGCTGTTTTTT.

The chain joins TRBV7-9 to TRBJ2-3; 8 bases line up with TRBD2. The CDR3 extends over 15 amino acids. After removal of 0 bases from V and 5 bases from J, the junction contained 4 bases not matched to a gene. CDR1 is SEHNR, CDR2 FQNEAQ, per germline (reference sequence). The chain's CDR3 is CASSLAPGLEDTQYF. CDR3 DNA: TGTGCCAGCAGCTTAGCGCCGGGACTAGAAGATACGCAGTATTTT.

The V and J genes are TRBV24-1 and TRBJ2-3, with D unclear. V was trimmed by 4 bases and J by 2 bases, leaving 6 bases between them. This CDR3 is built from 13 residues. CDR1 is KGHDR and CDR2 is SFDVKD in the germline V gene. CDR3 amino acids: CATSETDTDTQYF. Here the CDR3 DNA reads TGTGCCACCAGTGAAACAGACACAGATACGCAGTATTTT.

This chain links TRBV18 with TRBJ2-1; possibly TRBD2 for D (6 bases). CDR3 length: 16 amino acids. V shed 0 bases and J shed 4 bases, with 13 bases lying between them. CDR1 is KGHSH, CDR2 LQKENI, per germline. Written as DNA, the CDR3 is TGTGCCAGCTCACCACCGTACGGGAGTGAATACAATGAGCAGTTCTTC. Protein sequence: CASSPPYGSEYNEQFF.

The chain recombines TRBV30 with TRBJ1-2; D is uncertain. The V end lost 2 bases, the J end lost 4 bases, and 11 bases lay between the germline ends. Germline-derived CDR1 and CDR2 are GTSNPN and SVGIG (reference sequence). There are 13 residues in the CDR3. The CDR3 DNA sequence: TGTGCCTGGAGTATTGCTCAGACCTATGGCTACACCTTC. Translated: CAWSIAQTYGYTF.